These 22 T cell receptor beta chains were all obtained from the same sample, sequenced in a study of blood T cell repertoires in COVID-19 (dated by TCRdb to about 2020). The library was obtained by the immunoSEQ multiplex PCR assay. The table comes from immuneACCESS by way of TCRdb, which keeps in-frame sequences with V and J called. Part of the clones is missing from these tables; in studies checked, under half for an unresolved V gene and the rest for unknown reasons. The sample records more than 100,000 clones, 79% of which are singletons. Of the sample, 3% to 4.5% falls within the top ten clones. Sequences were obtained from peripheral blood. These receptors all stem from a woman older than 75 with acute or convalescent COVID-19.

The J gene is TRBJ1-1, the V gene TRBV10-3; TRBD1 is a possible D gene (6 bases). V was shortened by 10 bases and J by 1 base, with 16 bases between the two germline ends. CDR1 is ENHRY and CDR2 is SYGVKD in the germline V gene. The CDR3 is 14 residues long. This CDR3 reads CASRDISPNTEAFF. The CDR3 nucleotides read TGTGCCAGCAGGGACATTTCCCCGAACACTGAAGCTTTCTTT.

The genes are TRBV28 and TRBJ1-5, with D tentatively TRBD1 (5 bases). V lost 2 bases, J lost 9 bases, and 14 bases lay in between. The CDR3 extends over 14 amino acids. The germline V gene encodes CDR1 MDHEN and CDR2 SYDVKM. In DNA, the CDR3 is TGTGCCAGCAGTTTAGGGGGGAGTAATTCGCCCCAGCATTTT. Its translation is CASSLGGSNSPQHF.

The chain employs TRBV24-1 and TRBJ2-2; weak D call: TRBD1 (6 bases). Germline-derived CDR1 and CDR2 are KGHDR and SFDVKD. Deletions cut 12 bases from V and 3 bases from J, with 19 bases between. This CDR3 contains 15 residues. This chain's CDR3 is CAAGVGARDTGELFF. In DNA form, the CDR3 reads TGTGCCGCTGGGGTGGGGGCGCGGGACACCGGGGAGCTGTTTTTT.

The chain uses TRBV9 and TRBJ1-6; 8 bases match TRBD1. V lost 8 bases, J lost 12 bases, and 7 bases stayed unmatched. CDR1 is SGDLS and CDR2 is YYNGEE in the germline V gene. CDR3 length: 12 amino acids. The CDR3 is CASCQGAGPLHF. The CDR3 DNA reads TGTGCCAGTTGCCAGGGGGCTGGACCCCTCCACTTT.

The rearrangement links TRBV6-6 to TRBJ1-1; no clear D gene. This CDR3 region has 13 residues. The V and J ends lost 10 bases and 0 bases respectively, with 12 bases between them. Germline loops: CDR1 MNHNY, CDR2 SVGAGI (reference sequence). The CDR3, as DNA: TGTGCCACCCAAGTAACATTGAACACTGAAGCTTTCTTT. Translated: CATQVTLNTEAFF.

The rearrangement links TRBV19 to TRBJ1-6; TRBD1 agrees at 9 bases. Germline values: CDR1 LNHDA, CDR2 SQIVND (reference sequence). The trim removed 3 bases at V and 9 bases at J, leaving 6 bases unmatched. The CDR3 spans 15 residues. This CDR3 is CASSMEGTGISPLHF. The CDR3 bases are TGTGCCAGTAGTATGGAAGGGACAGGGATTTCACCCCTCCACTTT.

In DNA, the CDR3 is TGTGCCAGCAGCCCCGGTGGCAGGGGTGGCGAGCAGTACTTC. Translation gives CASSPGGRGGEQYF. The chain is built from TRBV5-6 and TRBJ2-7; D may be TRBD1 (6 bases). The CDR3 loop spans 14 amino acids. The V gene lost 4 bases and the J gene lost 6 bases, with 17 bases spanning the gap. The germline V gene encodes CDR1 SGHDT and CDR2 YYEEEE.

The rearrangement joins TRBV7-2 to TRBJ2-2; 11 nucleotides align to TRBD2. CDR1 is SGHTA and CDR2 is FQGNSA in the germline V gene. The CDR3 is 17 residues long. The J segment lost 0 bases and the V segment lost 5 bases, leaving 5 bases of the junction unmatched. The CDR3 DNA reads as TGTGCCAGCAGCGGTCTAGCGGGGGGATCGAACACCGGGGAGCTGTTTTTT. Amino acids: CASSGLAGGSNTGELFF.

The rearrangement links TRBV6-5 to TRBJ1-1; TRBD1 matches at 7 bases. The CDR3 extends over 11 amino acids. Germline values: CDR1 MNHEY, CDR2 SVGAGI. V shed 8 bases and J 6 bases; nucleotides not matched to a gene: 3. Written as DNA, the CDR3 is TGTGCCAGCCGGGACAGACCTGAAGCTTTCTTT. This gives the protein CASRDRPEAFF.

In its sample, this clone was seen once. This rearrangement joins TRBV2 to TRBJ2-7, with 10 bases fitting TRBD1. The CDR3 extends over 13 amino acids. The J segment lost 2 bases and the V segment lost 7 bases, leaving 2 bases of the junction unmatched. From germline, CDR1 is SNHLY and CDR2 FYNNEI. CDR3 sequence reads: CASKGQGTYEQYF. CDR3 nucleotide sequence: TGTGCCAGCAAGGGACAGGGGACCTACGAGCAGTACTTC.

The chain is built from TRBV19 and TRBJ2-7; 12 nucleotides line up with TRBD1. This CDR3 contains 17 residues. The J segment lost 6 bases and the V segment lost 4 bases, leaving 13 bases of the junction unmatched. From germline, CDR1 is LNHDA and CDR2 SQIVND (reference sequence). The CDR3 nucleotides read TGTGCCAGTAGTAGCTCCGGGACAGGGGGCGTCCTAGGCGAGCAGTACTTC. This sequence encodes CASSSSGTGGVLGEQYF.

The chain has TRBV7-8 and TRBJ1-2; TRBD1 might be the D (5 bases). Germline V CDR1 and CDR2: SGHVS, FQNEAQ. The CDR3 is 16 residues long. V was shortened by 7 bases and J by 6 bases, with 24 bases between the two germline ends. This chain's CDR3 is CASTQRLVGWGDGYTF. CDR3 bases: TGTGCCAGCACCCAACGCCTCGTTGGTTGGGGGGATGGCTACACCTTC.

The CDR3 region is CASKLGQGSSYEQYF. The DNA of the CDR3 is TGCGCCAGCAAGCTTGGACAGGGGAGCTCCTACGAGCAGTACTTC. The J gene is TRBJ2-7, the V gene TRBV5-1; 9 nucleotides match TRBD1. The CDR3 contains 15 residues. The germline CDR1 and CDR2 sequences are SGHRS and YFSETQ. The trim removed 6 bases at V and 0 bases at J, leaving 7 bases unmatched. Full variable domain (outside the CDR3, taken from reference TRBV5-1 and TRBJ2-7): KAGVTQTPRYLIKTRGQQVTLSCSPISGHRSVSWYQQTPGQGLQFLFEYFSETQRNKGNFPGRFSGRQFSNSRSEMNVSTLELGDSALYLCASKLGQGSSYEQYFGPGTRLTVT.

The chain employs TRBV11-3 and TRBJ2-7, with D possibly being TRBD2 (6 bases). CDR3 length: 13 residues. Trimming left V 1 base short and J 3 bases short, with 7 bases between. Germline-derived CDR1 and CDR2 are SGHNT and YENEEA. The CDR3 sequence is CASSLGRGYEQYF. CDR3 bases: TGTGCCAGCAGCTTAGGGAGGGGCTACGAGCAGTACTTC. The whole variable domain, remainder taken from reference TRBV11-3 and TRBJ2-7, is EAGVVQSPRYKIIEKKQPVAFWCNPISGHNTLYWYLQNLGQGPELLIRYENEEAVDDSQLPKDRFSAERLKGVDSTLKIQPAELGDSAVYLCASSLGRGYEQYFGPGTRLTVT.

This clone has more than one count but fewer than ten. The chain combines TRBV19 with TRBJ2-7; 9 nucleotides align to TRBD1. The CDR3 spans 14 residues. CDR1 LNHDA and CDR2 SQIVND come from the germline V gene (reference sequence). The V and J ends lost 4 bases and 3 bases, in that order; junction bases with no gene match: 4. The CDR3 here is CASSSRTGDYEQYF. The CDR3 bases are TGTGCCAGTAGTAGTCGGACAGGGGACTACGAGCAGTACTTC.

A note on this clone: At the DNA level, this CDR3 is encoded by other sequences in the same sample as well. The genes are TRBV7-7 and TRBJ1-1, with 8 nucleotides matching TRBD1. The ends lost 3 bases at V and 3 bases at J; junction bases unmatched: 0. The germline gives CDR1 SSHAT, CDR2 FNYEAQ (reference sequence). The CDR3 covers 13 residues. CDR3 coding DNA: TGTGCCAGCAGCTTGGACAGGGACACTGAAGCTTTCTTT. Translation gives CASSLDRDTEAFF.

The V call is TRBV19, the J call TRBJ1-1, with 7 bases fitting TRBD1. Losses at the gene ends were 3 bases for V and 4 bases for J; bases not matched to a gene: 11. Germline V gene lookup returns CDR1 LNHDA and CDR2 SQIVND (reference sequence). This CDR3 is 16 amino acids long. The CDR3 sequence: CASSILRGRESTEAFF. CDR3 bases: TGTGCCAGTAGTATTTTGAGGGGGCGCGAGTCCACTGAAGCTTTCTTT.

The rearrangement links TRBV4-2 to TRBJ1-3, with a weak D call TRBD1 (6 bases). Germline CDR1 and CDR2: LGHNA and YNFKEQ. The CDR3 contains 15 residues. Trimming removed 0 bases at V and 4 bases at J, with 10 bases between. The DNA of the CDR3 is TGTGCCAGCAGCCAAGATTCGCAGGGGGGAAACACCATATATTTT. The encoded protein is CASSQDSQGGNTIYF.

The chain carries TRBV29-1 and TRBJ2-1; 8 bases map to TRBD2. The junction had 11 bases not matched to a gene; V was cut back by 4 bases and J by 9 bases. Germline CDR1 reads SQVTM; CDR2 reads ANQGSEA. There are 14 residues in the CDR3. As DNA, the CDR3 is TGCAGCGTTGGGAACGGGAGGGCCCTCGGTGAGCAGTTCTTC. Protein: CSVGNGRALGEQFF.

The rearrangement uses TRBV7-2 and TRBJ1-2; 8 nucleotides line up with TRBD1. The CDR3 is 15 amino acids. Losses at the gene ends were 5 bases for V and 5 bases for J; bases not matched to a gene: 10. Per germline, CDR1 SGHTA and CDR2 FQGNSA. The CDR3 is CASSVVAGQDYGYTF. DNA for the CDR3: TGTGCCAGCAGCGTAGTGGCGGGACAGGATTATGGCTACACCTTC.

This chain joins TRBV5-8 and TRBJ1-6, with no clear D. CDR3 size: 12 residues. CDR1 is SGHTS, CDR2 YDEGEE, per germline. V was cut by 2 bases and J by 10 bases, with 7 bases left in between. The CDR3 nucleotides read TGTGCCAGCAGCTTTACGAGATCACCCCTCCACTTT. Its protein product is CASSFTRSPLHF.

This sequence joins TRBV7-2 and TRBJ2-3; perhaps TRBD2 as D (6 bases). CDR3 length: 14 residues. Trimming stripped 1 base from V and 7 bases from J, with 12 bases between. CDR1 is SGHTA, CDR2 FQGNSA, per germline. CDR3 in DNA: TGTGCCAGCAGCTTAGGGTGGACTACATATACGCAGTATTTT. Translation gives CASSLGWTTYTQYF. Drawing the rest from reference TRBV7-2 and TRBJ2-3, the complete variable domain is GAGVSQSPSNKVTEKGKDVELRCDPISGHTALYWYRQSLGQGLEFLIYFQGNSAPDKSGLPSDRFSAERTGGSVSTLTIQRTQQEDSAVYLCASSLGWTTYTQYFGPGTRLTVL.